The 29 T cell receptor beta chains listed next were all sequenced from one sample in a study of blood T cell repertoires in COVID-19. Using immunoSEQ multiplex PCR, the repertoire was profiled, and TCRdb retains in-frame clones only, with some absent. The repertoire holds over 50,000 clones, just over 85% seen once, with less than 3% in the top ten. The sequencing input was peripheral blood. The receptors stem from a man at least 80 years old with acute or convalescent COVID-19.

The chain combines TRBV19 with TRBJ1-5; perhaps TRBD1 as D (5 bases). Germline lookup yields CDR1 LNHDA and CDR2 SQIVND (reference sequence). V lost 5 bases, J lost 6 bases, and 14 bases lay in between. This CDR3 spans 14 amino acids. CDR3 nucleotide sequence: TGTGCCAGTAGTCCCAGGGTAGGTGGTCAGCCCCAGCATTTT. Translated: CASSPRVGGQPQHF.

This rearrangement joins TRBV15 to TRBJ2-7, with D tentatively TRBD2 (6 bases). Between the trimmed V and J ends, which lost 0 bases and 6 bases, there was a span of 9 bases. This CDR3 has 13 amino acids. Germline assignment: CDR1 LNHNV and CDR2 YYDKDF (reference sequence). This CDR3 is CATSRDLGGEQYF. The CDR3 DNA sequence: TGTGCCACCAGCAGAGATCTCGGGGGCGAGCAGTACTTC.

The V call is TRBV11-2, the J call TRBJ2-1; D is perhaps TRBD1 (8 bases). The V end lost 6 bases, the J end lost 8 bases, and 17 bases lay between the germline ends. The CDR3 consists of 14 residues. The V gene's germline CDR1 is SGHAT and CDR2 FQNNGV. The CDR3 DNA reads as TGTGCCAGCAGGTTTACAGGGGGAGGGGATGAGCAGTTCTTC. It encodes CASRFTGGGDEQFF. The complete variable domain, with remaining parts taken from reference TRBV11-2 and TRBJ2-1, reads EAGVAQSPRYKIIEKRQSVAFWCNPISGHATLYWYQQILGQGPKLLIQFQNNGVVDDSQLPKDRFSAERLKGVDSTLKIQPAKLEDSAVYLCASRFTGGGDEQFFGPGTRLTVL.

This rearrangement joins TRBV6-2 or TRBV6-3 to TRBJ1-1, with D hard to call. Germline lookup yields CDR1 MNHEY and CDR2 SVGEGT. V was cut by 0 bases and J by 0 bases, with 5 bases left in between. There are 14 residues in the CDR3. This chain's CDR3 is CASSYSAVNTEAFF. Here the CDR3 DNA reads TGTGCCAGCAGTTACTCGGCGGTGAACACTGAAGCTTTCTTT.

The chain employs TRBV5-1 and TRBJ2-7; 9 positions agree with TRBD2. Losses at the gene ends were 0 bases for V and 0 bases for J; bases not matched to a gene: 1. The CDR3 has 15 residues. Germline V gene data show CDR1 as SGHRS and CDR2 as YFSETQ. The CDR3, as DNA: TGCGCCAGCAGCTTGGCTAGCGGGGCCTCCTACGAGCAGTACTTC. The encoded protein is CASSLASGASYEQYF.

Notes on this clone: This CDR3 is also generated by other DNA sequences in the sample. The chain links TRBV30 to TRBJ1-4; 7 bases are shared with TRBD1. This CDR3 contains 15 residues. Trimming removed 1 base from V and 0 bases from J; junction bases left unmatched: 2. Germline loops: CDR1 GTSNPN, CDR2 SVGIG (reference sequence). The CDR3 spells CAWSAGTATNEKLFF. CDR3 DNA sequence: TGTGCCTGGAGTGCAGGGACAGCAACTAATGAAAAACTGTTTTTT.

This chain uses TRBV7-2 with TRBJ2-7; D is possibly TRBD2 (7 bases). CDR3 size: 14 residues. V shed 5 bases and J shed 3 bases, with 14 bases lying between them. Germline CDR1 and CDR2: SGHTA and FQGNSA. CDR3 loop: CASSMLGGGYEQYF. In nucleotides, the CDR3 is TGTGCCAGCAGCATGCTAGGGGGGGGCTACGAGCAGTACTTC.

This sequence joins TRBV7-8 and TRBJ1-5; D unclear. Germline V lookup: CDR1 SGHVS, CDR2 FQNEAQ. Between the trimmed V and J ends, which lost 5 bases and 5 bases, there was a span of 22 bases. The CDR3 sequence is 17 residues long. Here the CDR3 DNA reads TGTGCCAGCAGCCCTTACCTCGGGAGGGCGGAAGATCAGCCCCAGCATTTT. It yields the protein CASSPYLGRAEDQPQHF.

The chain couples TRBV7-2 to TRBJ2-5, with 7 bases matching TRBD1. The CDR3 consists of 13 residues. Germline V gene data show CDR1 as SGHTA and CDR2 as FQGNSA. Unmatched junction bases numbered 4, after V lost 5 bases and J lost 4 bases. CDR3 sequence: CASSQYRGETQYF. For the CDR3, the DNA is TGTGCCAGCAGCCAGTACAGGGGAGAGACCCAGTACTTC.

This clone has just one count. V and J are TRBV11-2 and TRBJ2-3, with D hard to call. CDR3 size: 12 residues. The V end was cut by 5 bases, the J end by 7 bases, with 10 bases between. CDR1 is SGHAT, CDR2 FQNNGV, per germline. The CDR3 nucleotides are TGTGCCAGCAGCCGCGGCATGAATACGCAGTATTTT. Its protein is CASSRGMNTQYF.

This chain links TRBV7-8 with TRBJ1-5; D gene unclear. The CDR3 consists of 15 residues. Germline V gene lookup returns CDR1 SGHVS and CDR2 FQNEAQ. Between the trimmed V and J ends, which lost 3 bases and 1 base, there was a span of 10 bases. In nucleotides, the CDR3 is TGTGCCAGCAGCTTCAACAGCTTAAGCAATCAGCCCCAGCATTTT. It yields the protein CASSFNSLSNQPQHF.

A word on this clone: Sequence at one end of the junction differs from germline and may be a read error. The same CDR3 can be traced to other DNA sequences in this sample. V usage is TRBV5-1 and J usage is TRBJ2-7; 13 bases match TRBD2. The germline CDR1 and CDR2 sequences are SGHRS and YFSETQ. The CDR3 spans 15 residues. The CDR3 sequence: CASSLGLAGTYEQYF. CDR3 DNA sequence: TGCGCCAGTAGCTTGGGACTAGCGGGGACCTACGAGCAGTACTTC.

The chain links TRBV5-4 to TRBJ2-2; 9 bases fit TRBD2. CDR1 and CDR2 (germline): SGHNT, YYREEE (reference sequence). The trim removed 0 bases at V and 1 base at J, leaving 1 base unmatched. This CDR3 is 16 amino acids long. The CDR3 DNA reads TGTGCCAGCAGCTTGGGGACTAGCGTGAACACCGGGGAGCTGTTTTTT. Translated: CASSLGTSVNTGELFF. The variable domain in full, with the rest retrieved from reference TRBV5-4 and TRBJ2-2, is ETGVTQSPTHLIKTRGQQVTLRCSSQSGHNTVSWYQQALGQGPQFIFQYYREEENGRGNFPPRFSGLQFPNYSSELNVNALELDDSALYLCASSLGTSVNTGELFFGEGSRLTVL.

The chain joins TRBV4-2 to TRBJ2-3; 11 bases fit TRBD2. The length of the CDR3 is 17 residues. Germline assignment: CDR1 LGHNA and CDR2 YNFKEQ. After removal of 0 bases from V and 9 bases from J, the junction contained 11 bases not matched to a gene. The CDR3 here is CASSQDRSGGARGTQYF. In DNA, the CDR3 is TGTGCCAGCAGCCAAGATCGTAGCGGGGGGGCCCGGGGAACGCAGTATTTT.

This clone is a singleton in its sample. The chain carries TRBV7-2 and TRBJ2-2; D is undetermined. Trimming pared 3 bases from V and 5 bases from J, leaving 4 bases between. The CDR3 sequence is 12 residues long. Germline assignment: CDR1 SGHTA and CDR2 FQGNSA. The CDR3 coding sequence is TGTGCCAGCAGCTTCGGGACCGGGGAGCTGTTTTTT. Its translation: CASSFGTGELFF.

The chain carries TRBV9 and TRBJ2-5, with 9 bases identical to TRBD1. Trimming at V came to 3 bases and at J to 6 bases, leaving 6 bases not matched to a gene. There are 14 residues in the CDR3. The germline V gene has CDR1 SGDLS and CDR2 YYNGEE. The CDR3 region is CASSAGQGRQTQYF. The CDR3 DNA follows: TGTGCCAGCAGCGCCGGACAGGGGAGGCAGACCCAGTACTTC.

This clone has a handful of counts. The chain is built from TRBV3-1 (or the pseudogene TRBV3-2) and TRBJ2-3; 7 bases fit TRBD2. Trimming cost V 5 bases and J 5 bases; bases outside gene matches: 10. The CDR3 length is 15 residues. Looked up from germline, CDR1 is LGHDT and CDR2 is YNNKEL (reference sequence). The CDR3 protein is CASSSGTNLLDTQYF. The DNA for the CDR3 is TGTGCCAGCAGCTCGGGGACTAACCTACTAGATACGCAGTATTTT.

J is TRBJ2-3 and V is TRBV6-5; 7 positions agree with TRBD2. In germline, CDR1 is MNHEY, CDR2 SVGAGI. The CDR3 is made up of 13 amino acids. With V trimmed by 0 bases and J by 9 bases, 3 bases remained unmatched. This CDR3 reads CASSYSGAGTQYF. CDR3 bases: TGTGCCAGCAGTTACTCTGGAGCGGGGACGCAGTATTTT.

J is TRBJ1-1 and V is TRBV6-4; TRBD1 agrees at 8 bases. Germline loops: CDR1 MRHNA, CDR2 SNTAGT. The CDR3 spans 14 residues. The junction had 9 bases not matched to a gene; V was cut back by 5 bases and J by 7 bases. CDR3 amino acids: CASSPHRTGSEAFF. The CDR3 bases are TGTGCCAGCAGTCCCCACCGGACAGGGAGTGAAGCTTTCTTT.

This clone was observed a handful of times. V gene TRBV7-9 combines with J gene TRBJ1-6; the D is unclear. Germline lookup yields CDR1 SEHNR and CDR2 FQNEAQ (reference sequence). The CDR3 is 14 residues long. V was trimmed by 7 bases and J by 7 bases, leaving 14 bases between them. The DNA of the CDR3 is TGTGCCAGCACCAACTTGGCGGGGAATTCACCCCTCCACTTT. This encodes CASTNLAGNSPLHF.

This clone occurred a few times. The chain uses TRBV21-1 and TRBJ1-5; TRBD1 is taken as the D call from the table, unchecked against the DNA. TRBV21-1 is noted as a pseudogene. The CDR3 is made up of 16 amino acids. DNA of the CDR3: TGTGCCAGCAGCCCCCACCGCAGGGGTGGCAATCAGCCCCAGCATTTT. Encoded protein: CASSPHRRGGNQPQHF.

The chain combines TRBV12-3 or TRBV12-4 with TRBJ2-3; D remains unclear. The CDR3 is 12 amino acids. Trimming shortened V by 3 bases and J by 5 bases, and 6 bases separated the two germline ends. CDR3: CASSFRGDTQYF. As DNA, the CDR3 is TGTGCCAGCAGTTTCCGAGGAGATACGCAGTATTTT.

The gene calls are TRBV7-2 and TRBJ2-1; 9 bases are shared with TRBD2. Trimming at V came to 7 bases and at J to 9 bases, leaving 19 bases not matched to a gene. The CDR3 has 17 residues. Per germline, CDR1 SGHTA and CDR2 FQGNSA. The CDR3 DNA sequence: TGTGCCAGCACCTTTGATGCGGGCGGGGGGGCGATGAGTGAGCAGTTCTTC. Translation: CASTFDAGGGAMSEQFF.

This chain uses TRBV14 with TRBJ2-7; 9 nucleotides match TRBD1. The CDR3 is 14 residues long. V shed 2 bases and J 5 bases; nucleotides not matched to a gene: 4. The germline V gene encodes CDR1 SGHDN and CDR2 FVKESK. The CDR3 reads CASSQNRGPHEQYF. The DNA of the CDR3 is TGTGCCAGCAGCCAAAACAGGGGGCCCCACGAGCAGTACTTC.

The chain uses TRBV18 and TRBJ1-1; TRBD1 matches at 10 bases. Trimming cost V 6 bases and J 1 base; bases outside gene matches: 2. CDR1 is KGHSH, CDR2 LQKENI, per germline. The CDR3 spans 14 residues. The CDR3 nucleotides are TGTGCCAGCTCGCGACAGGGGGCGAACACTGAAGCTTTCTTT. Protein: CASSRQGANTEAFF.

This chain uses TRBV19 with TRBJ2-5, with TRBD1 identical over 11 bases. Trimming took 7 bases from V and 1 from J; bases not matched to a gene: 8. Germline assignment: CDR1 LNHDA and CDR2 SQIVND (reference sequence). CDR3 length equals 16 residues. CDR3 amino acids: CASTGQGALGQETQYF. CDR3 sequence (DNA): TGTGCCAGTACCGGACAGGGGGCATTGGGCCAAGAGACCCAGTACTTC.

The chain has TRBV5-5 and TRBJ2-1, with 12 bases fitting TRBD2. CDR1 SGHKS and CDR2 YYEKEE come from the germline V gene (reference sequence). Losses at the gene ends were 0 bases for V and 6 bases for J; bases not matched to a gene: 7. The CDR3 spans 17 residues. As DNA, the CDR3 is TGTGCCAGCAGCTTGGCTAGCGGGGGGGCCATCTCCAATGAGCAGTTCTTC. Amino acid sequence: CASSLASGGAISNEQFF.

The chain employs TRBV7-2 and TRBJ1-2, with a weak D call TRBD1 (5 bases). The CDR3 runs 13 residues. Trimming removed 5 bases at V and 7 bases at J, with 14 bases between. Germline-derived CDR1 and CDR2 are SGHTA and FQGNSA. The CDR3 DNA sequence: TGTGCCAGCAGCCAAGGACAACTTATTGGCTACACCTTC. It yields the protein CASSQGQLIGYTF.

The chain joins TRBV18 to TRBJ1-1, with D perhaps TRBD1 (5 bases). The CDR3 length is 20 residues. Germline CDR1 reads KGHSH; CDR2 reads LQKENI. V was pared by 3 bases and J by 1 base, with 27 bases between. The CDR3 DNA reads as TGTGCCAGCTCACCCGCTCAACTGGTGGGAACAGGATGGAGGAACACTGAAGCTTTCTTT. Protein: CASSPAQLVGTGWRNTEAFF.